This T cell receptor beta chain was recorded in a study of cytomegalovirus exposure and HLA in healthy donors. Whole-study context: The roughly 120 validation repertoires, a later analysis reported, used the same platform as the 550 to 800 first-cohort repertoires. Study-wide results and limits: One later analysis, an examination of the 120 validation repertoires, found that first-cohort TCR clusters tended to co-occur in them. Some TCR beta chains (over 150 of them) were listed as cytomegalovirus-associated.

CDR1 and CDR2 from the germline V gene are SGDLS and YYNGEE. Trimming at V came to 1 base and at J to 4 bases, leaving 6 bases not matched to a gene. The length of the CDR3 is 16 residues. The data were produced by immunoSEQ multiplex PCR, yet TCRdb's version contains in-frame clones alone and is incomplete. The sample lists approximately 150,000 clones, around 90% occurring once. About this clone itself: The antigen is unknown.

The receptor comes from a young man in good health and CMV-seropositive. The sequenced material came from PBMCs. The chain employs TRBV9 and TRBJ1-3; 9 nucleotides line up with TRBD1. CDR3 sequence reads: CASSVNYGTGGNTIYF. CDR3 DNA: TGTGCCAGCAGCGTAAACTACGGGACAGGGGGAAACACCATATATTTT.